This T cell receptor beta chain was identified in a study of PD-1 blockade in classical Hodgkin lymphoma. Study-wide findings and caveats: A significant rise in TCR diversity by C4D1 was seen for CD4+ but not CD8+ cells. Sources of repertoire differences remain undefined, possibly disease activity or prior therapy. Newly diagnosed patients were said to have less baseline TCR diversity than healthy donors did.

Germline values: CDR1 SEHNR, CDR2 FQNEAQ (reference sequence). Trimming cost V 5 bases and J 2 bases, with 9 bases left between them. The CDR3 is 13 residues long. Notes on this clone: Its target is unknown.

Each of the patients experienced relapse following autologous stem cell transplantation, and their brentuximab vedotin exposure differed. Magnetic negative selection purified CD4+ T cells from thawed PBMCs. Data came from immunoSEQ multiplex PCR; TCRdb stores just in-frame clones and leaves some out. The sample lists about 13,000 clones; roughly 88% were seen once. Sequencing was performed on CD4+ T cells from blood, taken at baseline. This sequence originates from a human donor with classical Hodgkin lymphoma. This chain uses TRBV7-9 with TRBJ1-1; unclear D gene. DNA of the CDR3: TGTGCCAGCAGCCCCCGTGCTAACACTGAAGCTTTCTTT. Its translation is CASSPRANTEAFF.